What follows is one T cell receptor beta chain and its context. This clone was observed once. The antigen it recognizes is unknown. No quality values exist for individual bases; no much larger clone is one base distant. The CDR3 starts with the cysteine, ends with the phenylalanine, and has 12 residues. Here the CDR3 DNA is all that survives: 36 bases in frame from base 1. V and J lose 3 bases and 4 bases, and a span of 4 bases separates them. According to the germline V gene (reference sequence), CDR1 reads MNHEY and CDR2 reads SMNVEV. The immunoSEQ Assay, a bias-controlled multiplex PCR, was used to amplify TCRbeta CDR3 regions from genomic DNA. In the paper's pipeline: Within the assay, amplification of reference gene primers was used to estimate how many nucleated cells each sample contained. To quantify the absolute abundance of each unique TCRbeta CDR3 rearrangement, sequence reads were collapsed and filtered. Productive Simpson clonality was computed per sample as the square root of Simpson's diversity index over productive rearrangements. TCRdb provides this immuneACCESS table in a form limited to in-frame rearrangements. Some clones are lacking; in checked studies, under half of them reflect an unresolved V gene, and why the rest are absent is not known. The V and J calls and clone size come from that table; D and trimming were worked out from the DNA. The sample table lists some 140,000 clones, more than 80% of them with a count of one. The biggest ten clones account for about 0.55% of the sample.

The collaborating institutions used their own protocols to collect whole blood in K2EDTA tubes. For TCRbeta analysis, collaborator samples were shipped as frozen whole blood, as isolated PBMCs, or as DNA extracted from either sample type. This specimen belongs to a study of blood T cell repertoires in COVID-19 (dated by TCRdb to the early 2020s). Study-wide context: Samples from collaborators originated in the United States, Italy and Spain and spanned both the acute and convalescent phases of COVID-19. The sample metadata nearly always contained a de-identified subject ID, COVID-19 status, age in years and sex. The samples were drawn from two sources: the first 160 participants of the ongoing ImmuneRACE study, and over 1,000 subjects contributed by 6 global collaborators. The prospective study material was composed of cDNA or gDNA derived from T cells, B-cell-depleted T cells, or PBMCs. The repertoires were released in a freely available public database meant as a resource for research on the immune response to SARS-CoV-2. HLA class I and class II types, where available, came from metadata supplied by the sample provider rather than from assay-based typing. Deeply sampled blood TCRbeta repertoires from subjects exposed to, actively infected with, or recovered from COVID-19 were included in the dataset. Findings and caveats that apply to the study as a whole: Clinical and demographic metadata were provided uncurated, with the amount varying by source and participant.

This clonotype was obtained from a man over 45 with acute or convalescent COVID-19. The sequenced sample was peripheral blood. The rearrangement joined TRBV27 to TRBJ1-5, with the D gene uncertain. The CDR3 amino acid sequence is: CASSFHNQPQHF. The DNA sequence reads TGTGCCAGCAGTTTCCATAATCAGCCCCAGCATTTT.